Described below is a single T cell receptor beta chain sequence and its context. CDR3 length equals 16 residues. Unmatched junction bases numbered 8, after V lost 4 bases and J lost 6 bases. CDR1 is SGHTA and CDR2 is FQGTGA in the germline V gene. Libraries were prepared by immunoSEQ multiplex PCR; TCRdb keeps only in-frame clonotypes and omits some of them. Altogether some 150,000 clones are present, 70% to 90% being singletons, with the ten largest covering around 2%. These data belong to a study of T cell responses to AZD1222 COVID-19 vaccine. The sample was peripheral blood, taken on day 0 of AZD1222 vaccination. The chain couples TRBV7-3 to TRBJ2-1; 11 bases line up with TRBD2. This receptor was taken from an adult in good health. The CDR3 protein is CASSSEGGLAVNEQFF. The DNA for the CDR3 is TGTGCCAGCAGCTCTGAGGGGGGACTAGCGGTCAATGAGCAGTTCTTC.